Below, 5 T cell receptor beta chains from the same sample are listed, as sequenced in a study of blood T cell repertoires in COVID-19. Libraries were prepared by immunoSEQ multiplex PCR; TCRdb keeps only in-frame clonotypes and omits some of them. The repertoire includes 75,000 to 85,000 clones, about 88% of them detected once, and 9.5% to 13% sits in the top ten. Sequencing input: peripheral blood. These receptors came from a man aged 55-75 years with COVID-19, enrolled during active disease.

The chain couples TRBV25-1 to TRBJ2-7; D not certain. Germline lookup yields CDR1 MGHDK and CDR2 SYGVNS. The CDR3 loop spans 14 amino acids. V was cut by 3 bases and J by 2 bases, with 11 bases left in between. The CDR3, as DNA: TGTGCCAGCAGTGACTTCGGAGATCCCTACGAGCAGTACTTC. It specifies CASSDFGDPYEQYF.

The chain employs TRBV30 and TRBJ1-6; no definite D call. The CDR3 spans 18 residues. Germline CDR1 is GTSNPN and CDR2 is SVGIG (reference sequence). V lost 0 bases, J lost 7 bases, and 22 bases lay in between. CDR3 loop: CAWSVLNDGKYLNSPLHF. The CDR3 nucleotides read TGTGCCTGGAGTGTACTCAACGACGGGAAATATCTAAATTCACCCCTCCACTTT.

The gene calls are TRBV7-9 and TRBJ1-3; possibly TRBD1 for D (6 bases). Trimming removed 1 base at V and 2 bases at J, with 9 bases between. Germline V gene sequence: CDR1 SEHNR, CDR2 FQNEAQ (reference sequence). The CDR3 runs 15 residues. In nucleotides, the CDR3 is TGTGCCAGCAGCTTAGAGGGACAAGCTGGAAACACCATATATTTT. It codes for CASSLEGQAGNTIYF.

The chain links TRBV2 to TRBJ1-5; weak D call: TRBD1 (5 bases). In germline, CDR1 is SNHLY, CDR2 FYNNEI. The CDR3 is made up of 14 amino acids. V lost 6 bases and J lost 4, with 13 bases in between. The CDR3 loop reads CASRPDTVNQPQHF. CDR3 in DNA: TGTGCCAGCAGACCGGACACCGTGAATCAGCCCCAGCATTTT. Looking up the rest from reference TRBV2 and TRBJ1-5 gives the full variable domain: EPEVTQTPSHQVTQMGQEVILRCVPISNHLYFYWYRQILGQKVEFLVSFYNNEISEKSEIFDDQFSVERPDGSNFTLKIRSTKLEDSAMYFCASRPDTVNQPQHFGDGTRLSIL.

This sequence joins TRBV7-6 and TRBJ1-2; TRBD1 matches 9 bases. CDR1 SGHVS and CDR2 FNYEAQ come from the germline V gene. The CDR3 is 15 residues long. The J segment lost 6 bases and the V segment lost 4 bases, leaving 9 bases of the junction unmatched. The CDR3 bases are TGTGCCAGCAGCTCGTGGACAGGGGAGCGGGATGGCTACACCTTC. Residues: CASSSWTGERDGYTF.